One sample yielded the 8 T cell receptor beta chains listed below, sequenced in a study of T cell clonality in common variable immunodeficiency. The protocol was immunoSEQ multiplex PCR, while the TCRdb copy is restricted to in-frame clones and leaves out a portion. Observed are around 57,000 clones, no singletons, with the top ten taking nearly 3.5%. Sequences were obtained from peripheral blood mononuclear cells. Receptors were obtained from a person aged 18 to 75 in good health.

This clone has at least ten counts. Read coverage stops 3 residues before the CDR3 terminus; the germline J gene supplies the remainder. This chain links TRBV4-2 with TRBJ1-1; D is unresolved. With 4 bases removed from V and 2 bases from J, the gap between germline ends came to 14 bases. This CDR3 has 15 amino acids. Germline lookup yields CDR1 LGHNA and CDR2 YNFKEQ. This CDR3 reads CASSLSQDLNTEAFF. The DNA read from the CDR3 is TGTGCCAGCAGCCTAAGCCAGGATCTCAACACTGAA.

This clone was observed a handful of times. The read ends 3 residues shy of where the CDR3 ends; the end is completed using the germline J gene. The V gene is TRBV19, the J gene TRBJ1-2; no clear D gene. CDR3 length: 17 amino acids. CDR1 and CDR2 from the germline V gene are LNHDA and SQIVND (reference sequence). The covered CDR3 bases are TGTGCCAGTAGTATAGCGACGAAACTAGCGGGAGTTAACATC. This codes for CASSIATKLAGVNI. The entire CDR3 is CASSIATKLAGVNIYTF.

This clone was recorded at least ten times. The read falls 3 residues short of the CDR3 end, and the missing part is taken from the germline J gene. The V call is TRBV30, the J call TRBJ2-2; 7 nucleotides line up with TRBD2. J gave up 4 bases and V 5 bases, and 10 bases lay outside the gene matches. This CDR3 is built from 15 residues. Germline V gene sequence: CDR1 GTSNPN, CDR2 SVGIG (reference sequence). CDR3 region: CAWGGEGRPTGELFF. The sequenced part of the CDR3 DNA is TGTGCCTGGGGGGGGGAGGGGAGGCCCACCGGGGAG.

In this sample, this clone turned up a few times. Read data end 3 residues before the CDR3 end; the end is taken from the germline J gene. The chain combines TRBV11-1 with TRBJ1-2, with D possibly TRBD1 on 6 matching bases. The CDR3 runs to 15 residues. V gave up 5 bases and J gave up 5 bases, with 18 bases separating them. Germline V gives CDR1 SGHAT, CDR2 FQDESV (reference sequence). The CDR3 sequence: CASSSSRGAVYGYTF. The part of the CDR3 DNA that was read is TGTGCCAGCAGCAGTAGCAGGGGAGCAGTTTATGGC.

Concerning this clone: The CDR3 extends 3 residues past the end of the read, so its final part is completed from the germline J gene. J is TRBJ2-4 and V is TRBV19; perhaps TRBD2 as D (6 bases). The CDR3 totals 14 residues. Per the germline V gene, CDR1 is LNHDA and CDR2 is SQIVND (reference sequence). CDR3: CASSSGGINQPQYF. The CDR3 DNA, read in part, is TGTGCCAGTAGTAGTGGGGGGATCAATCAGCCT.

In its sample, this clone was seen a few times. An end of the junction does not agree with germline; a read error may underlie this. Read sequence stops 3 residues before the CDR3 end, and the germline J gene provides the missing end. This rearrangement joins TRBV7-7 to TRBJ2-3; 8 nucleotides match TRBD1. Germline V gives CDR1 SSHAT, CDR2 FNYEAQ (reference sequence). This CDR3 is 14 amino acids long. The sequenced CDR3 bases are TGTGCTAGCAGCCCGGACAGGGTAACAGATACG. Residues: CASSPDRVTDT. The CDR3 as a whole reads CASSPDRVTDTQYF.

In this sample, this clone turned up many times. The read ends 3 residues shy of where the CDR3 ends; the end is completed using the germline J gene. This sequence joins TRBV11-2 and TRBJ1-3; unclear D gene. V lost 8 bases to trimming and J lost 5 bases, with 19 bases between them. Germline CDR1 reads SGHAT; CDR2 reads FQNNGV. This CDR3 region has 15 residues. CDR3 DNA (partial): TGTGCCAGCCCACTACGCCAGATCCACCGAAACACC. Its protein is CASPLRQIHRNT. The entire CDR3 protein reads CASPLRQIHRNTIYF. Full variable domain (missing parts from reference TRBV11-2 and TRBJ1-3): EAGVAQSPRYKIIEKRQSVAFWCNPISGHATLYWYQQILGQGPKLLIQFQNNGVVDDSQLPKDRFSAERLKGVDSTLKIQPAKLEDSAVYLCASPLRQIHRNTIYFGEGSWLTVV.

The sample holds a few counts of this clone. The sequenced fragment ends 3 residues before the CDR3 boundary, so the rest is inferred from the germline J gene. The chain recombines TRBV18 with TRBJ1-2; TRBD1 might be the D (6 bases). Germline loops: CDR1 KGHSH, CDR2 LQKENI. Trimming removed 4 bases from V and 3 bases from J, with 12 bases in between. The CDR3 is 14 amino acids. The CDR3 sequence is CASSLMDSYYGYTF. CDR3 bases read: TGTGCCAGCTCACTAATGGACAGTTACTATGGC.